This passage covers 29 T cell receptor beta chains from one sample sequenced in a study of PD-L1 blockade in urothelial cancer. Here immunoSEQ multiplex PCR was the method, and the copy in TCRdb shows in-frame clones only, minus some. The table lists 35,000 to 45,000 clones, more than 70% of them singletons, with 14% in the top ten. The specimen comprised PBMCs, sampled around atezolizumab (anti-PD-L1) treatment. The receptors stem from an older woman with urothelial cancer.

V is TRBV7-2 and J is TRBJ1-1; TRBD1 aligns across 10 bases. Germline trimming cut 5 bases from V and 4 bases from J; bases unmatched to any gene: 7. The CDR3 runs to 15 residues. CDR1 and CDR2 (germline): SGHTA, FQGNSA. The CDR3 loop is CASSMTGTGVTEAFF. In DNA form, the CDR3 reads TGTGCCAGCAGCATGACCGGGACAGGGGTCACTGAAGCTTTCTTT.

This clone was detected once. V gene TRBV4-1 combines with J gene TRBJ1-1, with 8 positions matching TRBD1. The length of the CDR3 is 15 residues. V lost 6 bases to trimming and J lost 6 bases; unmatched junction nucleotides: 12. Germline V gene sequence: CDR1 MGHRA, CDR2 YSYEKL. This chain's CDR3 is CASRRDRGNNAEAFF. Here the CDR3 DNA reads TGCGCCAGCAGACGCGACAGGGGAAATAACGCTGAAGCTTTCTTT.

The chain recombines TRBV27 with TRBJ2-1, with 15 bases aligning to TRBD2. Germline lookup yields CDR1 MNHEY and CDR2 SMNVEV (reference sequence). CDR3 length equals 18 residues. J gave up 0 bases and V 5 bases, and 5 bases lay outside the gene matches. The DNA for the CDR3 is TGTGCCAGCAGTGGGGGACTAGCGGGAGGAGGCTCCTACAATGAGCAGTTCTTC. It is translated as CASSGGLAGGGSYNEQFF.

This chain links TRBV7-2 with TRBJ2-7; no definite D call. Trimming cost V 5 bases and J 2 bases, with 10 bases left between them. Germline assignment: CDR1 SGHTA and CDR2 FQGNSA. This CDR3 contains 13 residues. CDR3 coding DNA: TGTGCCAGCAGCACCGGCGGTGCCTACGAGCAGTACTTC. It translates to CASSTGGAYEQYF. The full variable domain, its missing parts supplied by reference TRBV7-2 and TRBJ2-7, is GAGVSQSPSNKVTEKGKDVELRCDPISGHTALYWYRQSLGQGLEFLIYFQGNSAPDKSGLPSDRFSAERTGGSVSTLTIQRTQQEDSAVYLCASSTGGAYEQYFGPGTRLTVT.

The rearrangement uses TRBV6-1 and TRBJ2-2; TRBD1 aligns across 7 bases. J was trimmed by 5 bases and V by 7 bases; bases with no gene match: 7. Per the germline V gene, CDR1 is MNHNS and CDR2 is SASEGT. The CDR3 totals 14 residues. CDR3 in DNA: TGTGCCAGCAACGACAGGGAAAGAACCGGGGAGCTGTTTTTT. Its protein is CASNDRERTGELFF.

The gene calls are TRBV4-3 and TRBJ1-2; TRBD1 matches at 9 bases. The CDR3 totals 15 residues. Germline CDR1 is LGHNA and CDR2 is YSLEER. The trim removed 3 bases at V and 8 bases at J, leaving 10 bases unmatched. CDR3 region: CASSHPGTGPRGYTF. The CDR3 DNA is TGCGCCAGCAGCCATCCCGGGACAGGGCCTAGAGGCTACACCTTC.

The chain uses TRBV6-1 and TRBJ2-1; 12 positions match TRBD2. The CDR3 consists of 15 residues. V shed 6 bases and J 9 bases; nucleotides not matched to a gene: 9. The germline gives CDR1 MNHNS, CDR2 SASEGT. In nucleotides, the CDR3 is TGTGCCAGCAGGGAGACTAGCGGGAGTGTTAGTGAGCAGTTCTTC. Its protein product is CASRETSGSVSEQFF.

This clone appeared once. The chain is built from TRBV9 and TRBJ2-1; 8 bases match TRBD2. Looked up from germline, CDR1 is SGDLS and CDR2 is YYNGEE. The J segment lost 4 bases and the V segment lost 7 bases, leaving 10 bases of the junction unmatched. CDR3 length equals 15 residues. CDR3 loop: CASCLGGAGYNEQFF. DNA for the CDR3: TGTGCCAGCTGCCTCGGGGGGGCGGGGTACAATGAGCAGTTCTTC.

This clone was picked up a small number of times. The V gene is TRBV28, the J gene TRBJ2-2; TRBD2 agrees at 10 bases. The germline gives CDR1 MDHEN, CDR2 SYDVKM. CDR3 length: 18 amino acids. Germline trimming cut 2 bases from V and 4 bases from J; bases unmatched to any gene: 10. The CDR3 is CASSLPSGSSRGTGELFF. DNA for the CDR3: TGTGCCAGCAGTTTACCTAGCGGGAGCTCCCGGGGCACCGGGGAGCTGTTTTTT.

The chain uses TRBV7-6 and TRBJ1-3; D might be TRBD1 (5 bases). The V gene's germline CDR1 is SGHVS and CDR2 FNYEAQ. Trimming shortened V by 5 bases and J by 3 bases, and 14 bases separated the two germline ends. The CDR3 is 15 residues long. This CDR3 reads CASSPLARVGNTIYF. Here the CDR3 DNA reads TGTGCCAGCAGCCCCCTCGCCAGGGTTGGAAACACCATATATTTT.

This clone was seen more than once but under ten times. This chain uses TRBV7-2 with TRBJ2-1; D might be TRBD1 (6 bases). Trimming stripped 7 bases from V and 3 bases from J, with 10 bases between. CDR3 length: 13 amino acids. The germline gives CDR1 SGHTA, CDR2 FQGNSA. CDR3 nucleotide sequence: TGTGCCAGCAAGGGGGAGAACTACAATGAGCAGTTCTTC. It encodes CASKGENYNEQFF.

The chain employs TRBV28 and TRBJ1-5; D unclear. The CDR3 spans 14 residues. The germline V gene encodes CDR1 MDHEN and CDR2 SYDVKM. V was clipped by 1 base and J by 0 bases, with 4 bases between them. The CDR3 DNA reads TGTGCCAGCAGTTTATCGGGTAGCAATCAGCCCCAGCATTTT. It translates to CASSLSGSNQPQHF.

The rearrangement uses TRBV5-6 and TRBJ2-1, with D possibly being TRBD2 (5 bases). Between the trimmed V and J ends, which lost 4 bases and 5 bases, there was a span of 16 bases. The germline gives CDR1 SGHDT, CDR2 YYEEEE. The CDR3 is 15 amino acids. The CDR3 reads CASSGDRLANNEQFF. CDR3 DNA sequence: TGTGCCAGCAGCGGAGACCGATTAGCGAACAATGAGCAGTTCTTC.

This rearrangement joins TRBV4-3 to TRBJ1-2; tentative D call: TRBD1 (5 bases). V lost 3 bases to trimming and J lost 0 bases, with 8 bases between them. The CDR3 sequence is 14 residues long. CDR1 is LGHNA, CDR2 YSLEER, per germline. The CDR3 coding sequence is TGCGCCAGCAGCCAGACAGCGACTAACTATGGCTACACCTTC. As protein: CASSQTATNYGYTF.

The CDR3 sequence: CASSPPPSLAGGPGETQYF. CDR3 bases: TGTGCCAGCAGCCCGCCCCCCTCTCTAGCGGGGGGGCCGGGGGAGACCCAGTACTTC. This chain uses TRBV5-6 with TRBJ2-5; TRBD2 matches 12 bases. V lost 4 bases, J lost 5 bases, and 18 bases stayed unmatched. This CDR3 is built from 19 residues. Germline V gene lookup returns CDR1 SGHDT and CDR2 YYEEEE.

The chain joins TRBV7-9 to TRBJ1-4; D is perhaps TRBD1 (6 bases). Germline lookup yields CDR1 SEHNR and CDR2 FQNEAQ (reference sequence). The CDR3 contains 18 residues. V dropped 2 bases and J dropped 6 bases, with 22 bases sitting between them. The CDR3 loop is CASSLIRDRRLKYEKLFF. DNA of the CDR3: TGTGCCAGCAGCTTAATCCGAGACAGGCGTTTGAAATATGAAAAACTGTTTTTT. The whole variable domain, filled in from reference TRBV7-9 and TRBJ1-4, reads DTGVSQNPRHKITKRGQNVTFRCDPISEHNRLYWYRQTLGQGPEFLTYFQNEAQLEKSRLLSDRFSAERPKGSFSTLEIQRTEQGDSAMYLCASSLIRDRRLKYEKLFFGSGTQLSVL.

The chain combines TRBV7-9 with TRBJ1-4, with D tentatively TRBD1 (5 bases). The V end lost 5 bases, the J end lost 5 bases, and 12 bases lay between the germline ends. The CDR3 is 14 residues long. In germline, CDR1 is SEHNR, CDR2 FQNEAQ (reference sequence). CDR3 in amino acids: CASSPGLINEKLFF. DNA for the CDR3: TGTGCCAGCAGCCCGGGACTGATAAATGAAAAACTGTTTTTT.

This chain links TRBV19 with TRBJ2-7; no clear D gene. The CDR3 spans 12 residues. The germline CDR1 and CDR2 sequences are LNHDA and SQIVND (reference sequence). The germline V and J ends were trimmed by 3 bases and 3 bases, with 6 bases remaining between them. CDR3 sequence: CASSINGYEQYF. Written as DNA, the CDR3 is TGTGCCAGTAGTATTAACGGCTACGAGCAGTACTTC. Full variable domain (remainder filled in from reference TRBV19 and TRBJ2-7): DGGITQSPKYLFRKEGQNVTLSCEQNLNHDAMYWYRQDPGQGLRLIYYSQIVNDFQKGDIAEGYSVSREKKESFPLTVTSAQKNPTAFYLCASSINGYEQYFGPGTRLTVT.

The chain employs TRBV6-5 and TRBJ2-7; D not resolved. The germline CDR1 and CDR2 sequences are MNHEY and SVGAGI. Trimming pared 6 bases from V and 7 bases from J, leaving 10 bases between. The CDR3 is 11 residues long. CDR3 region: CASSHYREQYF. As DNA, the CDR3 is TGTGCCAGCAGCCACTACCGAGAGCAGTACTTC.

The V and J genes are TRBV11-2 and TRBJ2-3, with TRBD2 matching over 10 bases. V trimming: 1 base; J trimming: 3 bases; junction bases outside the gene matches: 13. This CDR3 is 19 amino acids long. Germline-derived CDR1 and CDR2 are SGHAT and FQNNGV. The CDR3 spells CASSLVVGSGRWVTDTQYF. As DNA, the CDR3 is TGTGCCAGCAGCTTAGTGGTTGGTAGCGGGAGGTGGGTAACAGATACGCAGTATTTT.

This clone was observed a handful of times. The CDR3 coding sequence is TGTGCCAGCAGCTTAGGGACAGGGCCCTACGAGCAGTACTTC. Protein product: CASSLGTGPYEQYF. This chain uses TRBV7-2 with TRBJ2-7; 8 nucleotides align to TRBD1. Germline-derived CDR1 and CDR2 are SGHTA and FQGNSA. The V segment lost 1 base and the J segment 2 bases; nucleotides outside the gene matches: 1. The CDR3 contains 14 residues.

V usage is TRBV18 and J usage is TRBJ1-1; 9 nucleotides align to TRBD1. CDR1 KGHSH and CDR2 LQKENI come from the germline V gene. The CDR3 has 16 amino acids. With 4 bases clipped from V and 7 bases from J, the junction kept 13 bases outside the gene matches. CDR3 loop: CASSLLDRGSLYEAFF. CDR3 bases: TGTGCCAGCTCACTTCTGGACAGGGGTTCTCTATATGAAGCTTTCTTT.

The genes are TRBV5-5 and TRBJ1-2, with D possibly being TRBD1 (6 bases). CDR1 is SGHKS and CDR2 is YYEKEE in the germline V gene (reference sequence). This CDR3 comprises 12 residues. Trimming removed 4 bases at V and 7 bases at J, with 11 bases between. CDR3 protein: CASSGGGTGYTF. The DNA of the CDR3 is TGTGCCAGCAGCGGTGGGGGCACTGGCTACACCTTC.

There are a few counts of this clone. The V call is TRBV7-8, the J call TRBJ2-1, with 14 bases matching TRBD2. In germline, CDR1 is SGHVS, CDR2 FQNEAQ. Trimming removed 4 bases from V and 7 bases from J; junction bases left unmatched: 12. The CDR3 totals 18 residues. The CDR3 DNA reads TGTGCCAGCAGCTCAAACCGACTAGCGGGGGGGCCGGAGAATGAGCAGTTCTTC. Protein sequence: CASSSNRLAGGPENEQFF.

This rearrangement joins TRBV15 to TRBJ2-5; 8 nucleotides match TRBD1. This CDR3 region has 17 residues. Trimming cost V 0 bases and J 3 bases; bases outside gene matches: 9. Per the germline V gene, CDR1 is LNHNV and CDR2 is YYDKDF (reference sequence). CDR3 loop: CATSRDRRTGFKETQYF. CDR3 bases: TGTGCCACCAGCAGAGATCGGAGGACAGGGTTTAAAGAGACCCAGTACTTC.

The V and J genes are TRBV7-9 and TRBJ1-2, with TRBD1 as a possible D gene (6 bases). V lost 5 bases, J lost 4 bases, and 17 bases lay in between. The CDR3 is made up of 15 amino acids. Looked up from germline, CDR1 is SEHNR and CDR2 is FQNEAQ (reference sequence). The CDR3 protein is CASSTDRTASYGYTF. DNA of the CDR3: TGTGCCAGCAGCACAGATAGGACAGCGAGCTATGGCTACACCTTC.

This chain links TRBV4-3 with TRBJ2-7, with 10 bases aligning to TRBD2. Germline V gene sequence: CDR1 LGHNA, CDR2 YSLEER. There are 13 residues in the CDR3. Trimming took 8 bases from V and 5 from J; bases not matched to a gene: 6. CDR3 residues: CASARLAGDEQYF. Written as DNA, the CDR3 is TGCGCCAGCGCCAGGCTAGCGGGAGACGAGCAGTACTTC.

This clone was recorded a few times. This rearrangement joins TRBV6-1 to TRBJ2-7; D gene ambiguous. The V and J ends lost 2 bases and 3 bases respectively, with 8 bases between them. The V gene's germline CDR1 is MNHNS and CDR2 SASEGT. The CDR3 has 13 amino acids. The CDR3 sequence: CASSEPKFYEQYF. CDR3 coding DNA: TGTGCCAGCAGTGAACCCAAATTCTACGAGCAGTACTTC.

The chain employs TRBV6-6 and TRBJ2-1, with a weak D call TRBD2 (6 bases). This CDR3 comprises 15 residues. Germline V lookup: CDR1 MNHNY, CDR2 SVGAGI (reference sequence). Trimming pared 4 bases from V and 4 bases from J, leaving 14 bases between. In nucleotides, the CDR3 is TGTGCCAGCAGTTCCGGGACGGGGACTTACAATGAGCAGTTCTTC. This codes for CASSSGTGTYNEQFF.